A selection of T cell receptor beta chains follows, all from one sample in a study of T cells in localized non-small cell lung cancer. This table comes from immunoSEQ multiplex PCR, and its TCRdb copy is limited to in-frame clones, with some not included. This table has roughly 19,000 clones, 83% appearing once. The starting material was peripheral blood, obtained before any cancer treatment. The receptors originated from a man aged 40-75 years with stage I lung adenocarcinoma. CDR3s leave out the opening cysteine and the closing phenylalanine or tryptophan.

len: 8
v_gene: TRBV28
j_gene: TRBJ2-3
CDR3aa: ASSSGTQY

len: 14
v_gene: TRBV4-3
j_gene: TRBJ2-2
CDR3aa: ASSPRLATNTGELF

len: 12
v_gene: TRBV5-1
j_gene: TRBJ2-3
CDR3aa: ASSLGSNTDTQY

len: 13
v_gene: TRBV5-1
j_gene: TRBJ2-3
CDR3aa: ASSPFGTPTDTQY

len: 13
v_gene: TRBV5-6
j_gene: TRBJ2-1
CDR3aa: ASSKDGSLLDEQF

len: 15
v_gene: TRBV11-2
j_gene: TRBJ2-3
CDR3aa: ASIKRRGGRASDTQY

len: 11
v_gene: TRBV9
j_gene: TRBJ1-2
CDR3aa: ASSPGGDYGYT

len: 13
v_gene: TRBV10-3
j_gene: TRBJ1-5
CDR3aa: AISEPGHPRQPQH

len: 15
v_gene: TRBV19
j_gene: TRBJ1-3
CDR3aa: ASSIRSSRGSGNTIY

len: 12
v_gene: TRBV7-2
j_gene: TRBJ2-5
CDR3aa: ASSLGGGQETQY

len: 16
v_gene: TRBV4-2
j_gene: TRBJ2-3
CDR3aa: ASSGGLAGQGSTDTQY

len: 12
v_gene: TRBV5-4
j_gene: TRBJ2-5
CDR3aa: ASSPGLAGETQY

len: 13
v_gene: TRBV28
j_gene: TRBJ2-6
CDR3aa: ASSSSGAGANVLT

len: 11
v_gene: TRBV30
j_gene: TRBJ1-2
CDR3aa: AWSLGGLYGYT

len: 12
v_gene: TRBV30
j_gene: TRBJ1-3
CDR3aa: AWSRTSAGNTIY

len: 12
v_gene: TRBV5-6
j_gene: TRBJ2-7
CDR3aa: ASSLTGYSYEQY

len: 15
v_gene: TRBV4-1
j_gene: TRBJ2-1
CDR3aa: ASSQDRTSGVYNEQF

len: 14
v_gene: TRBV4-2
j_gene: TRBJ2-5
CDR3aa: ASSQGRTSGTETQY

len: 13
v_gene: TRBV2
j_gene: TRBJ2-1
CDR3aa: ASRHRLAGYNEQF